Shown below are 18 T cell receptor beta chains from a single sample sequenced in a study of T cell repertoires in cytomegalovirus infection. TCRdb redid the calling of the reads with MiXCR, one entry per CDR3 protein. The sample lists about 140,000 distinct CDR3 sequences, roughly 6% occurring once. The sequenced sample was PBMCs. These TCRs come from a human donor in good health (CMV status not recorded). Some clones in this sample may be carry-over from other donors' samples.

This clonotype was seen at least ten times. The rearrangement joins TRBV7-7 to TRBJ2-7; 10 bases are a match to TRBD2. CDR3 length equals 19 residues. The V and J ends lost 5 bases and 6 bases, in that order; junction bases with no gene match: 22. Germline values: CDR1 SSHAT, CDR2 FNYEAQ (reference sequence). CDR3 DNA sequence: TGTGCCAGCAGCAATCGGCGTCCAGCGGGGGGGCCCTCAGGCAGCGAGCAGTACTTC. This gives the protein CASSNRRPAGGPSGSEQYF.

This clonotype was recorded many times. CDR3 coding DNA: TGTGCCAGCAGCTCCCTAATGACTAGCGGTGACCAAGAGACCCAGTACTTC. This sequence encodes CASSSLMTSGDQETQYF. V gene TRBV7-9 combines with J gene TRBJ2-5; 9 bases are shared with TRBD2. V trimming: 4 bases; J trimming: 0 bases; junction bases outside the gene matches: 9. The CDR3 runs to 17 residues. Germline values: CDR1 SEHNR, CDR2 FQNEAQ (reference sequence). The full variable domain, completed using reference TRBV7-9 and TRBJ2-5, is DTGVSQNPRHKITKRGQNVTFRCDPISEHNRLYWYRQTLGQGPEFLTYFQNEAQLEKSRLLSDRFSAERPKGSFSTLEIQRTEQGDSAMYLCASSSLMTSGDQETQYFGPGTRLLVL.

This chain connects TRBV20-1 to TRBJ1-4; 7 bases align to TRBD1. Germline trimming cut 6 bases from V and 8 bases from J; bases unmatched to any gene: 12. From germline, CDR1 is DFQATT and CDR2 SNEGSKA (reference sequence). The CDR3 extends over 14 amino acids. CDR3 in DNA: TGCAGTGCGTCCGACAGGGATGGGCGAGAAAAACTGTTTTTT. Translating it yields CSASDRDGREKLFF.

This sequence joins TRBV19 and TRBJ1-3, with D possibly being TRBD1 (5 bases). CDR1 and CDR2 from the germline V gene are LNHDA and SQIVND (reference sequence). The CDR3 extends over 14 amino acids. The V end was cut by 8 bases, the J end by 0 bases, with 11 bases between. CDR3 nucleotide sequence: TGTGCCAGTTGCAGGGTGAGCTCTGGAAACACCATATATTTT. It translates to CASCRVSSGNTIYF.

This clonotype was observed at least ten times. The chain couples TRBV25-1 to TRBJ1-1; perhaps TRBD1 as D (5 bases). Germline lookup yields CDR1 MGHDK and CDR2 SYGVNS. The CDR3 runs 12 residues. Trimming pared 7 bases from V and 1 base from J, leaving 7 bases between. CDR3 DNA: TGTGCCAGCACCGGACAGAACACTGAAGCTTTCTTT. Translating it yields CASTGQNTEAFF. The complete variable domain, with remaining parts taken from reference TRBV25-1 and TRBJ1-1, reads EADIYQTPRYLVIGTGKKITLECSQTMGHDKMYWYQQDPGMELHLIHYSYGVNSTEKGDLSSESTVSRIRTEHFPLTLESARPSHTSQYLCASTGQNTEAFFGQGTRLTVV.

The table lists this clonotype with many counts. The J gene is TRBJ2-1, the V gene TRBV6-2 or TRBV6-3, with TRBD2 as a possible D gene (6 bases). This CDR3 is 14 amino acids long. Germline V gene data show CDR1 as MNHEY and CDR2 as SVGEGT. Trimming cost V 8 bases and J 0 bases, with 11 bases left between them. DNA of the CDR3: TGTGCCAGCCCCTGGCGGGACTCCTACAATGAGCAGTTCTTC. Its translation is CASPWRDSYNEQFF.

There are many counts of this clonotype. The chain carries TRBV7-2 and TRBJ2-3; D remains unclear. The CDR3 is 14 amino acids. Germline assignment: CDR1 SGHTA and CDR2 FQGNSA. The V end lost 1 base, the J end lost 2 bases, and 7 bases lay between the germline ends. The CDR3, as DNA: TGTGCCAGCAGCTTAGGAGCAAACACAGATACGCAGTATTTT. It yields the protein CASSLGANTDTQYF.

This clonotype was recorded at least ten times. Here the CDR3 DNA reads TGTGCCAGCAGTTCCCTAGGGGGGGTATTAAGCGGGGAGCTGTTTTTT. Translating it yields CASSSLGGVLSGELFF. The V gene is TRBV6-6, the J gene TRBJ2-2, with TRBD2 as a possible D gene (7 bases). Germline CDR1 reads MNHNY; CDR2 reads SVGAGI (reference sequence). There are 16 residues in the CDR3. V lost 4 bases and J 7 bases, leaving 19 bases between the germline ends.

This clonotype was seen many times. The chain couples TRBV12-3 or TRBV12-4 to TRBJ1-2; 8 bases map to TRBD1. J was trimmed by 8 bases and V by 5 bases; bases with no gene match: 7. This CDR3 has 13 residues. The CDR3 DNA reads TGTGCCAGCAGTCTCGACAGGGGAGGAGGCTACACCTTC. Amino acid sequence: CASSLDRGGGYTF.

This clonotype has at least ten counts. This chain links TRBV7-3 with TRBJ2-1, with 7 nucleotides matching TRBD1. J was trimmed by 5 bases and V by 4 bases; bases with no gene match: 8. In germline, CDR1 is SGHTA, CDR2 FQGTGA. The length of the CDR3 is 15 residues. The CDR3 loop reads CASSSSGTVNNEQFF. CDR3 in DNA: TGTGCCAGCAGCTCGTCCGGGACAGTCAACAATGAGCAGTTCTTC. Full variable domain (missing parts from reference TRBV7-3 and TRBJ2-1): GAGVSQTPSNKVTEKGKYVELRCDPISGHTALYWYRQSLGQGPEFLIYFQGTGAADDSGLPNDRFFAVRPEGSVSTLKIQRTERGDSAVYLCASSSSGTVNNEQFFGPGTRLTVL.

At least ten counts were recorded for this clonotype. The rearrangement joins TRBV4-1 to TRBJ2-7; D not resolved. Germline CDR1 is MGHRA and CDR2 is YSYEKL. This CDR3 contains 16 residues. V was trimmed by 0 bases and J by 2 bases, leaving 14 bases between them. Here the CDR3 reads CASSQERSIRPYEQYF. The CDR3 region has the DNA TGCGCCAGCAGCCAAGAACGGTCCATCAGACCCTACGAGCAGTACTTC.

A few counts support this clonotype. The gene calls are TRBV20-1 and TRBJ1-3; no firm D call. Germline CDR1 is DFQATT and CDR2 is SNEGSKA (reference sequence). V dropped 5 bases and J dropped 0 bases, with 8 bases sitting between them. CDR3 length: 13 amino acids. CDR3 DNA: TGCAGTGCTCTAGGGCTCTCTGGAAACACCATATATTTT. It codes for CSALGLSGNTIYF.

This clonotype was recorded many times. The rearrangement joins TRBV10-3 to TRBJ2-1; 12 bases fit TRBD2. The CDR3 spans 16 residues. Germline V gene lookup returns CDR1 ENHRY and CDR2 SYGVKD. V lost 2 bases, J lost 6 bases, and 5 bases stayed unmatched. This chain's CDR3 is CAISEGLAGRGNEQFF. In nucleotides, the CDR3 is TGTGCCATCAGTGAGGGACTAGCGGGGAGGGGCAATGAGCAGTTCTTC.

This clonotype appeared many times. The chain joins TRBV7-8 to TRBJ2-7; 8 bases fit TRBD1. Germline V gene data show CDR1 as SGHVS and CDR2 as FQNEAQ. The trim removed 4 bases at V and 0 bases at J, leaving 5 bases unmatched. CDR3 length equals 15 residues. CDR3 amino acids: CASSSRQGSSYEQYF. For the CDR3, the DNA is TGTGCCAGCAGCTCCAGACAGGGGAGCTCCTACGAGCAGTACTTC. Full variable domain (outside the CDR3, taken from reference TRBV7-8 and TRBJ2-7): GAGVSQSPRYKVAKRGQDVALRCDPISGHVSLFWYQQALGQGPEFLTYFQNEAQLDKSGLPSDRFFAERPEGSVSTLKIQRTQQEDSAVYLCASSSRQGSSYEQYFGPGTRLTVT.

This clonotype was observed at least ten times. The rearrangement uses TRBV7-2 and TRBJ2-3; TRBD2 is a possible D gene (6 bases). The CDR3 extends over 18 amino acids. Between the trimmed V and J ends, which lost 1 base and 0 bases, there was a span of 17 bases. Germline CDR1 reads SGHTA; CDR2 reads FQGNSA. CDR3 sequence: CASSLVIGAGESTDTQYF. CDR3 nucleotides: TGTGCCAGCAGCTTAGTTATCGGAGCGGGTGAGAGCACAGATACGCAGTATTTT.

In this sample, this clonotype turned up many times. The rearrangement uses TRBV7-3 and TRBJ2-5; D may be TRBD2 (7 bases). The V end was cut by 3 bases, the J end by 5 bases, with 13 bases between. The germline CDR1 and CDR2 sequences are SGHTA and FQGTGA. There are 14 residues in the CDR3. CDR3 in amino acids: CASSLEGGRETQYF. DNA for the CDR3: TGTGCCAGCAGCTTGGAGGGGGGGCGTGAGACCCAGTACTTC.

The table lists this clonotype with many counts. J is TRBJ1-2 and V is TRBV7-2; possibly TRBD1 for D (5 bases). Germline-derived CDR1 and CDR2 are SGHTA and FQGNSA. The CDR3 contains 15 residues. Trimming cost V 6 bases and J 0 bases, with 14 bases left between them. CDR3 sequence (DNA): TGTGCCAGCAGGGGGCAGGGAGCCTCTAACTATGGCTACACCTTC. This gives the protein CASRGQGASNYGYTF.

This clonotype was seen at least ten times. This chain joins TRBV20-1 and TRBJ1-1; no clear D. CDR3 length: 12 amino acids. V was pared by 4 bases and J by 4 bases, with 10 bases between. CDR1 is DFQATT and CDR2 is SNEGSKA in the germline V gene (reference sequence). The CDR3 reads CSATRIVTEAFF. The CDR3, as DNA: TGCAGTGCTACCAGGATCGTCACTGAAGCTTTCTTT.